This paragraph covers one TCR beta chain sequence. The target antigen is unknown. This record belongs to a study of CD8+ T cells in alopecia areata. Study information: Treated patients were dosed with oral tofacitinib, taking 5 to 10 mg twice daily.

The treatment here: oral pan-JAK inhibitor, 5-10 mg twice daily. Notes on the study in general: Expanded CD8+ clones among the top 100, and scalp clonality, were significantly decreased by tofacitinib.

cDNA reverse transcribed from extracted RNA served as the sequencing template. The assay was immunoSEQ multiplex PCR, and TCRdb's table has in-frame clones only and misses some. The sample shows 150,000 to 250,000 clones, 50% to 60% of them seen only once. This clonotype was obtained from a human donor with alopecia areata. This specimen consisted of CD4+ T cells sorted from blood, obtained at week 4, from a patient treated with tofacitinib.

The CDR3 here is CASSQREGGPGTGELFF. As DNA, the CDR3 is TGTGCCAGCAGCCAGCGTGAGGGGGGGCCGGGCACCGGGGAGCTGTTTTTT. The rearrangement uses TRBV4-2 and TRBJ2-2; TRBD2 is a possible D gene (7 bases). This CDR3 region has 17 residues. The germline CDR1 and CDR2 sequences are LGHNA and YNFKEQ. With 3 bases removed from V and 4 bases from J, the gap between germline ends came to 18 bases.